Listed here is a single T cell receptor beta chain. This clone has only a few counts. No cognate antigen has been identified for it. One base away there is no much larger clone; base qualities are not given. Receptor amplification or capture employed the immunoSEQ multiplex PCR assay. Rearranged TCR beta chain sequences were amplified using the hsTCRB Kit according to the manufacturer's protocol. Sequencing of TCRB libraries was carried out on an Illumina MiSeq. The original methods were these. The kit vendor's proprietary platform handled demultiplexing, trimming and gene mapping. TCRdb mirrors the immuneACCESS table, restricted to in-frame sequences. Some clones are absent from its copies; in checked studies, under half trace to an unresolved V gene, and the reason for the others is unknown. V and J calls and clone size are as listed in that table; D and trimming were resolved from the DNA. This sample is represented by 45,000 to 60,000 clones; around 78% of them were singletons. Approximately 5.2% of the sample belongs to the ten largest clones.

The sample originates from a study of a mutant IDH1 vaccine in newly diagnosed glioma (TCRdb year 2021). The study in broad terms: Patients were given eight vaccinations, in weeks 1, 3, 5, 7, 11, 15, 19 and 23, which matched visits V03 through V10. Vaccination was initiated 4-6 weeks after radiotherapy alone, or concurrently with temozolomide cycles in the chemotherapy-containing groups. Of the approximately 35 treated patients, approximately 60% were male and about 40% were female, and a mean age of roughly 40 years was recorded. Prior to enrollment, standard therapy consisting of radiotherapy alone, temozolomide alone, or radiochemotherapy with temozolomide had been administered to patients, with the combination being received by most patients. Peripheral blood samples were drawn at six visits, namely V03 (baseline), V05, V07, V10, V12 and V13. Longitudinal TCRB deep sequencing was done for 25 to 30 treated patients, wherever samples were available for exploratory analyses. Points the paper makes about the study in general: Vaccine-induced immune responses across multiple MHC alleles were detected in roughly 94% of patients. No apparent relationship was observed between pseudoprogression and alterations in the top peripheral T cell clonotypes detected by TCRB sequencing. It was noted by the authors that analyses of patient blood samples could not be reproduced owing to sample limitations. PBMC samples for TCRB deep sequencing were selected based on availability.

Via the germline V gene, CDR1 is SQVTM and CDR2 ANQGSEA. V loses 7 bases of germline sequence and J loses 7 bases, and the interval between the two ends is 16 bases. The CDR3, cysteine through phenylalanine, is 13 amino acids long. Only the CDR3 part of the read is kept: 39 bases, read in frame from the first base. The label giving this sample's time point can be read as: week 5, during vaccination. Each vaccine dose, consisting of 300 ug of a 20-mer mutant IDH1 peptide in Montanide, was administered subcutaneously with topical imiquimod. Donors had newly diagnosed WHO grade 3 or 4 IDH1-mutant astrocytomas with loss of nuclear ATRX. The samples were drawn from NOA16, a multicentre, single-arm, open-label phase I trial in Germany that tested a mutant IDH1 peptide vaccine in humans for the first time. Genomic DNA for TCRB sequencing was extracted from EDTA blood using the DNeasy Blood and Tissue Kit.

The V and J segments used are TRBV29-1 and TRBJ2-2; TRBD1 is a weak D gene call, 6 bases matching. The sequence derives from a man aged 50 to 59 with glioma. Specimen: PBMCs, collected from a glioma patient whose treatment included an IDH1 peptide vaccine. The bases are TGCAGCGGATTAACAGGGACGGTCGGGGAGCTGTTTTTT. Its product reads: CSGLTGTVGELFF.